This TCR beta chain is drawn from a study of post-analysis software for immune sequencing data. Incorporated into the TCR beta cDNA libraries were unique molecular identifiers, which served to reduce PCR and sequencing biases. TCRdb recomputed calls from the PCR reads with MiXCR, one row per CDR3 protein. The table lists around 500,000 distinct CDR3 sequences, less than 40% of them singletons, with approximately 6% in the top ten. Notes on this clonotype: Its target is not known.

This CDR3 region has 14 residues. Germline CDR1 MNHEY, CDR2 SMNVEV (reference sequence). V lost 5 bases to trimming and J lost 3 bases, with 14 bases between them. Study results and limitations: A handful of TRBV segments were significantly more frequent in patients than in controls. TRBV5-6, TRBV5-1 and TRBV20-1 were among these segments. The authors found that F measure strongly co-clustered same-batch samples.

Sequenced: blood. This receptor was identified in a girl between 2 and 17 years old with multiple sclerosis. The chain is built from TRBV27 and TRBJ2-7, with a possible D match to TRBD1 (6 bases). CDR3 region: CASSILTGGYEQYF. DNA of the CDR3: TGTGCCAGCAGTATACTGACAGGAGGCTACGAGCAGTACTTC.